This T cell receptor (beta chain) is drawn from a study of T cells in Graves' hyperthyroidism and ophthalmopathy. Study summary: The initial diagnosis was the point when peripheral blood was collected, ahead of any treatment.

For this clonotype: The antigen remains undetermined.

TCR beta CDR3 region amplification was performed from RNA transcripts. First-round RT-PCR with HTBI primers amplified the TCR CDR3 region. One entry per CDR3 protein results from TCRdb running MiXCR on the multiplex PCR reads. The table lists fewer than 700,000 distinct CDR3 sequences, 15% to 20% of them singletons. Stable Graves' hyperthyroidism denoted no ophthalmopathy progression over 18 months. Trimming took 6 bases from V and 1 from J; bases not matched to a gene: 5. CDR1 and CDR2 from the germline V gene are SGDLS and YYNGEE. CDR3 size: 14 residues. Study-wide findings and caveats: Appearing also in blood were most of the thyroid clonotypes expanded above 0.001. The model foresaw ophthalmopathy a median about 6.5 months prior to onset.

This receptor was identified in a woman in her 30s with Graves' hyperthyroidism. The chain couples TRBV9 to TRBJ1-1; TRBD1 aligns across 8 bases. Specimen: blood. The DNA of the CDR3 is TGTGCCAGCACCTACGGACAGGGGAACACTGAAGCTTTCTTT. Translated: CASTYGQGNTEAFF.